The 13 T cell receptor beta chains in this list originate from one sample, sequenced in a study of blood T cell repertoires in COVID-19. TCRdb's table, derived via immunoSEQ multiplex PCR, lists solely in-frame clones and lacks some. Of a few hundred thousand clones in the sample, around 87% were seen once. Sequencing was performed on peripheral blood. These receptors were obtained from a woman aged 50 to 60 who had recovered from COVID-19.

The J gene is TRBJ2-4, the V gene TRBV11-3; perhaps TRBD2 as D (6 bases). The CDR3 totals 19 residues. Trimming stripped 1 base from V and 1 base from J, with 20 bases between. Germline V gene sequence: CDR1 SGHNT, CDR2 YENEEA. The CDR3 sequence: CASSLVRQDYPLAKNIQYF. The CDR3 nucleotides read TGTGCCAGCAGCTTAGTGAGGCAGGACTACCCTTTGGCCAAAAACATTCAGTACTTC.

This clone was counted once. The CDR3 DNA reads TGTGCCAGCAGCGCGGAACTCAGGGTCAAGCCCCAGCATTTT. As protein: CASSAELRVKPQHF. The gene calls are TRBV28 and TRBJ1-5, with D possibly matching TRBD1 (5 bases). Per germline, CDR1 MDHEN and CDR2 SYDVKM. The CDR3 totals 14 residues. V lost 6 bases, J lost 8 bases, and 17 bases lay in between.

The J gene is TRBJ1-4, the V gene TRBV30; the D is unclear. The CDR3 spans 12 residues. In germline, CDR1 is GTSNPN, CDR2 SVGIG (reference sequence). V lost 0 bases to trimming and J lost 7 bases, with 6 bases between them. CDR3 bases: TGTGCCTGGAGTGTTCTGAGTGAAAAACTGTTTTTT. Its protein is CAWSVLSEKLFF. Full variable domain (remainder filled in from reference TRBV30 and TRBJ1-4): SQTIHQWPATLVQPVGSPLSLECTVEGTSNPNLYWYRQAAGRGLQLLFYSVGIGQISSEVPQNLSASRPQDRQFILSSKKLLLSDSGFYLCAWSVLSEKLFFGSGTQLSVL.

This clone was counted between two and nine times. The chain joins TRBV7-3 to TRBJ2-1; 8 bases fit TRBD2. Losses at the gene ends were 5 bases for V and 8 bases for J; bases not matched to a gene: 14. Germline V gene sequence: CDR1 SGHTA, CDR2 FQGTGA. The length of the CDR3 is 16 residues. The CDR3 DNA reads as TGTGCCAGCAGCCCGGGGGGGACTAGGGTCTCCCATGAGCAGTTCTTC. Amino acid sequence: CASSPGGTRVSHEQFF.

This sequence joins TRBV5-1 and TRBJ1-1, with D tentatively TRBD1 (6 bases). The CDR3 runs to 16 residues. Trimming left V 3 bases short and J 1 base short, with 16 bases between. Per the germline V gene, CDR1 is SGHRS and CDR2 is YFSETQ. The CDR3, as DNA: TGCGCCAGCAGCTCTAGGGACACTGATGGGAACACTGAAGCTTTCTTT. It specifies CASSSRDTDGNTEAFF.

The chain uses TRBV7-2 and TRBJ2-7, with D possibly TRBD2 on 6 matching bases. Germline V gives CDR1 SGHTA, CDR2 FQGNSA. The CDR3 contains 14 residues. The ends were cut back, 5 bases at V and 0 bases at J, with 11 bases in the middle. CDR3 DNA: TGTGCCAGCAGCCGGACCGGGAGCTCCTACGAGCAGTACTTC. Protein: CASSRTGSSYEQYF.

The V call is TRBV20-1, the J call TRBJ2-7; 7 bases are a match to TRBD2. Unmatched junction bases numbered 14, after V lost 3 bases and J lost 0 bases. CDR1 is DFQATT and CDR2 is SNEGSKA in the germline V gene (reference sequence). This CDR3 is 17 amino acids long. Here the CDR3 DNA reads TGCAGTGCTAGTGGTGTCGGGGCGGGGGTGAACTCCTACGAGCAGTACTTC. It is translated as CSASGVGAGVNSYEQYF.

The rearrangement joins TRBV6-5 to TRBJ2-1; TRBD1 matches at 9 bases. The CDR3 spans 12 residues. The V gene's germline CDR1 is MNHEY and CDR2 SVGAGI. J was trimmed by 12 bases and V by 6 bases; bases with no gene match: 6. DNA for the CDR3: TGTGCCAGCAGAACAGGGGGCGGGATGCAGTTCTTC. It yields the protein CASRTGGGMQFF.

The chain employs TRBV7-3 and TRBJ1-6, with a weak D call TRBD1 (6 bases). Between the trimmed V and J ends, which lost 5 bases and 6 bases, there was a span of 11 bases. CDR3 length: 14 residues. Germline CDR1 is SGHTA and CDR2 is FQGTGA. The CDR3, as DNA: TGTGCCAGCAGCACTGGACAGCCTAATTCACCCCTCCACTTT. Translation: CASSTGQPNSPLHF.

This chain uses TRBV7-3 with TRBJ2-5; 10 nucleotides match TRBD2. The germline V gene has CDR1 SGHTA and CDR2 FQGTGA. Trimming took 3 bases from V and 4 from J; bases not matched to a gene: 5. The CDR3 contains 15 residues. The CDR3 DNA is TGTGCCAGCAGCTTCAGAGCGGGAGGGCCAGAGACCCAGTACTTC. Protein: CASSFRAGGPETQYF.

V and J are TRBV7-2 and TRBJ2-1; D might be TRBD1 (5 bases). V gave up 8 bases and J gave up 4 bases, with 15 bases separating them. This CDR3 region has 14 residues. Germline V gene data show CDR1 as SGHTA and CDR2 as FQGNSA. This CDR3 is CASAVQGRYNEQFF. The CDR3 coding sequence is TGTGCCAGCGCCGTTCAGGGCCGGTACAATGAGCAGTTCTTC.

This chain uses TRBV5-6 with TRBJ2-4; perhaps TRBD2 as D (6 bases). The CDR3 length is 14 residues. Germline CDR1 reads SGHDT; CDR2 reads YYEEEE. Trimming removed 3 bases at V and 7 bases at J, with 14 bases between. Here the CDR3 reads CASSWGVAENIQYF. CDR3 DNA sequence: TGTGCCAGCAGCTGGGGGGTTGCGGAGAACATTCAGTACTTC. Variable domain in full (rest from reference TRBV5-6 and TRBJ2-4): DAGVTQSPTHLIKTRGQQVTLRCSPKSGHDTVSWYQQALGQGPQFIFQYYEEEERQRGNFPDRFSGHQFPNYSSELNVNALLLGDSALYLCASSWGVAENIQYFGAGTRLSVL.

This clone was seen a single time. The chain has TRBV6-5 and TRBJ2-7, with TRBD1 identical over 7 bases. The CDR3 contains 16 residues. Per the germline V gene, CDR1 is MNHEY and CDR2 is SVGAGI. The V and J ends lost 3 bases and 1 base, in that order; junction bases with no gene match: 9. The CDR3 is CASSYRDSYYSYEQYF. For the CDR3, the DNA is TGTGCCAGCAGTTATCGGGACAGCTACTATTCCTACGAGCAGTACTTC.